This T cell receptor beta chain derives from a study of radiotherapy plus CTLA-4 blockade in lung cancer. The overall study: There were objective responses in roughly 18% of patients, and 31% had disease control. Study-level findings and limits: Once radiotherapy plus ipilimumab had been given, TCR clones derived from tumor expanded in blood. Reported findings show early blood T cell clone dynamics, with interferon-beta, best predicted response.

The V gene lost 3 bases and the J gene lost 14 bases, with 23 bases spanning the gap. CDR3 length: 16 residues. The germline V gene has CDR1 KGHSH and CDR2 LQKENI. In regard to this clone: Its specificity is not known.

CTLA-4 blockade using ipilimumab, together with focal radiation, was received by patients with chemo-refractory metastatic non-small-cell lung cancer. TCRdb keeps only in-frame clones here, not all; method: immunoSEQ multiplex PCR. Found here are about 39,000 clones, more than 70% of them singletons; the top ten hold roughly a quarter. The source of this sequence is a human donor with non-small cell lung cancer that progressed on radiotherapy plus ipilimumab. The V gene is TRBV18, the J gene TRBJ1-6; D is uncertain. The sequences come from peripheral blood, collected from a patient treated with radiotherapy plus ipilimumab. CDR3 region: CASSPHPGSLNWSLHF. In DNA form, the CDR3 reads TGTGCCAGCTCACCCCACCCAGGAAGTCTTAATTGGTCCCTCCACTTT.